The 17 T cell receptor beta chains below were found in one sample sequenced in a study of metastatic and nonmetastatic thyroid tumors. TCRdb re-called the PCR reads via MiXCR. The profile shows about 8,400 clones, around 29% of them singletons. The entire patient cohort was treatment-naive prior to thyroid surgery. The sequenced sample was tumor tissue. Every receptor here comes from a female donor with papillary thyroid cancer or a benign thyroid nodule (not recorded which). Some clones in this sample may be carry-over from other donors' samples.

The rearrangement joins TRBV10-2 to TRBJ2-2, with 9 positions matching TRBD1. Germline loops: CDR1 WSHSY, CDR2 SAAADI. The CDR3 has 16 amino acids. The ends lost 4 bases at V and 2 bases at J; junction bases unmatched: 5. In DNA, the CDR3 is TGCGCCAGCAGTGGCCCGGGACAGGGTAACACCGGGGAGCTGTTTTTT. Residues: CASSGPGQGNTGELFF.

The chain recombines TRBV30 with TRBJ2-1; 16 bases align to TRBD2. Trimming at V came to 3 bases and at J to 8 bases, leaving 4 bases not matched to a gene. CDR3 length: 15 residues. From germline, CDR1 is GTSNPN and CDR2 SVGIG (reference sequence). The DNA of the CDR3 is TGTGCCTGGAGGGGGACTAGCGGGAGGGCCGATGAGCAGTTCTTC. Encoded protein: CAWRGTSGRADEQFF.

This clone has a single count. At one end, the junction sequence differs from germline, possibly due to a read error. CDR3 in amino acids: CASSPSRRGDTEVLF. In DNA, the CDR3 is TGTGCCAGCTCACCATCCCGAAGGGGAGACACTGAAGTTCTCTTT. The chain has TRBV18 and TRBJ1-1; tentatively, D is TRBD1 (5 bases). There are 15 residues in the CDR3. Germline V gives CDR1 KGHSH, CDR2 LQKENI.

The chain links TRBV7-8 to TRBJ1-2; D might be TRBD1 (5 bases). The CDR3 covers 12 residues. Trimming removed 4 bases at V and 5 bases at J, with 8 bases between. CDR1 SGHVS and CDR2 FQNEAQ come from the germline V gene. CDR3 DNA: TGTGCCAGCAGCTCGACAGATTATGGCTACACCTTC. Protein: CASSSTDYGYTF.

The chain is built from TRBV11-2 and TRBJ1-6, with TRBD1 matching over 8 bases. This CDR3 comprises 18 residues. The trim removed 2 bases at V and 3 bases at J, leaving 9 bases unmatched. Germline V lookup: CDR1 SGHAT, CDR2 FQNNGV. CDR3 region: CASSLTGQGAIYNSPLHF. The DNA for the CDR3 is TGTGCCAGCAGCTTAACAGGGCAGGGGGCGATCTATAATTCACCCCTCCACTTT.

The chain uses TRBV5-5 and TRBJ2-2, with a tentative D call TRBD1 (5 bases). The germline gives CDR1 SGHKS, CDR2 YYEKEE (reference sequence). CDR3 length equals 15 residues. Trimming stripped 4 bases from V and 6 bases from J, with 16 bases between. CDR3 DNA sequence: TGTGCCAGCAGCCACTGGACACTGGATCCCGGGGAGCTGTTTTTT. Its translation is CASSHWTLDPGELFF.

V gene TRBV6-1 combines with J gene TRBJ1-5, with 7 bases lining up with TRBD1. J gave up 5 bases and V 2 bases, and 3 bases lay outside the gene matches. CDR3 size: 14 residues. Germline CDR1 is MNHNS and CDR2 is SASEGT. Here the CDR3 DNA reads TGTGCCAGCAGTGAAAGGGGGCTCGATCAGCCCCAGCATTTT. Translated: CASSERGLDQPQHF.

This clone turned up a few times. The DNA of the CDR3 is TGTGCCAGCATGATAGAGGACAGGACCACCGGGGAGCTGTTTTTT. Translating gives CASMIEDRTTGELFF. The chain employs TRBV2 and TRBJ2-2; 7 positions match TRBD1. CDR1 is SNHLY and CDR2 is FYNNEI in the germline V gene. The CDR3 contains 15 residues. The ends lost 7 bases at V and 4 bases at J; junction bases unmatched: 9.

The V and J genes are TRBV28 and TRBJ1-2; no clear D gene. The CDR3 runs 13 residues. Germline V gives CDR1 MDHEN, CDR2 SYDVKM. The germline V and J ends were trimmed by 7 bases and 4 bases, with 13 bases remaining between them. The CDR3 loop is CASTTGVGYGYTF. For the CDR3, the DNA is TGTGCCAGCACCACCGGAGTGGGCTATGGCTACACCTTC.

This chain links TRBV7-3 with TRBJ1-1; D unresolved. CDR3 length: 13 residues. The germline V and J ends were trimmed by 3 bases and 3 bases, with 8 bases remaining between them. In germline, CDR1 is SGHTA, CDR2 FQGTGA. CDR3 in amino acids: CASSFTLYTEAFF. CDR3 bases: TGTGCCAGCAGCTTCACTCTGTACACTGAAGCTTTCTTT.

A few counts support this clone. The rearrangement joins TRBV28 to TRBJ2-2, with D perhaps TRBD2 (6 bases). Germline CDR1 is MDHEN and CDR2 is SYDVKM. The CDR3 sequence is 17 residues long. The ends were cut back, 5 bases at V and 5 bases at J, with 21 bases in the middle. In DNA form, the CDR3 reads TGTGCCAGCAGTACCCCTGTGCGGGCGGGAAGAACCGGGGAGCTGTTTTTT. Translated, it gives CASSTPVRAGRTGELFF. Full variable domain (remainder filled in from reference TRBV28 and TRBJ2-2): DVKVTQSSRYLVKRTGEKVFLECVQDMDHENMFWYRQDPGLGLRLIYFSYDVKMKEKGDIPEGYSVSREKKERFSLILESASTNQTSMYLCASSTPVRAGRTGELFFGEGSRLTVL.

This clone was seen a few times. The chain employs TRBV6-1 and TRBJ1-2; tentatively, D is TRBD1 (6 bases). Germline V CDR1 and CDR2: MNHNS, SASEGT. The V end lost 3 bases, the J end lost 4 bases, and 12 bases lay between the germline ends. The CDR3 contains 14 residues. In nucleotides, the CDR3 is TGTGCCAGCAGTGACGAACAGGGATTCTATGGCTACACCTTC. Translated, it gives CASSDEQGFYGYTF.

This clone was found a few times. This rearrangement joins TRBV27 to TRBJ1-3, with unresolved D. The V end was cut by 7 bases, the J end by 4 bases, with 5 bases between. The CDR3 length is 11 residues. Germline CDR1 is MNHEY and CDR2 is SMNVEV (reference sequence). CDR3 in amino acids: CASIRGNTIYF. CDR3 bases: TGTGCCAGCATTCGAGGAAACACCATATATTTT.

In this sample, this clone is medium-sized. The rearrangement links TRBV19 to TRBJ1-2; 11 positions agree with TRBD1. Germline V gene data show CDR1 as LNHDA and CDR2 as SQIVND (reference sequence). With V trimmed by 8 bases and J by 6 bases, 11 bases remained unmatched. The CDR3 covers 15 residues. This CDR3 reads CASGRTDRGHNGYTF. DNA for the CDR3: TGTGCCAGTGGTCGGACGGACAGGGGGCATAATGGCTACACCTTC.

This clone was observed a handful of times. CDR3 in amino acids: CASSRTRVLNGYTF. The CDR3 DNA follows: TGTGCCAGCAGTCGGACCCGGGTCCTTAATGGCTACACCTTC. The chain uses TRBV28 and TRBJ1-2; D is undetermined. Trimming shortened V by 5 bases and J by 6 bases, and 16 bases separated the two germline ends. The CDR3 contains 14 residues. Germline V gene data show CDR1 as MDHEN and CDR2 as SYDVKM.

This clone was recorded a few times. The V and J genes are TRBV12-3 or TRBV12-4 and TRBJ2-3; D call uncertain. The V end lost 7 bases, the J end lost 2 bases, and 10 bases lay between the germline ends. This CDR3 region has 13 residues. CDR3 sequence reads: CASKKTHTDTQYF. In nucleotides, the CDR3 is TGTGCCAGCAAAAAGACGCACACAGATACGCAGTATTTT.

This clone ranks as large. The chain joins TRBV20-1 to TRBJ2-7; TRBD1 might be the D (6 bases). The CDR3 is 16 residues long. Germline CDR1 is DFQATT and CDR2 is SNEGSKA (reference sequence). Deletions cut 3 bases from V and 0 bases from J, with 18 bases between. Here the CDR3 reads CSASGRVQGISYEQYF. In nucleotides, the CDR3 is TGCAGTGCTAGCGGAAGGGTCCAGGGGATCTCCTACGAGCAGTACTTC.